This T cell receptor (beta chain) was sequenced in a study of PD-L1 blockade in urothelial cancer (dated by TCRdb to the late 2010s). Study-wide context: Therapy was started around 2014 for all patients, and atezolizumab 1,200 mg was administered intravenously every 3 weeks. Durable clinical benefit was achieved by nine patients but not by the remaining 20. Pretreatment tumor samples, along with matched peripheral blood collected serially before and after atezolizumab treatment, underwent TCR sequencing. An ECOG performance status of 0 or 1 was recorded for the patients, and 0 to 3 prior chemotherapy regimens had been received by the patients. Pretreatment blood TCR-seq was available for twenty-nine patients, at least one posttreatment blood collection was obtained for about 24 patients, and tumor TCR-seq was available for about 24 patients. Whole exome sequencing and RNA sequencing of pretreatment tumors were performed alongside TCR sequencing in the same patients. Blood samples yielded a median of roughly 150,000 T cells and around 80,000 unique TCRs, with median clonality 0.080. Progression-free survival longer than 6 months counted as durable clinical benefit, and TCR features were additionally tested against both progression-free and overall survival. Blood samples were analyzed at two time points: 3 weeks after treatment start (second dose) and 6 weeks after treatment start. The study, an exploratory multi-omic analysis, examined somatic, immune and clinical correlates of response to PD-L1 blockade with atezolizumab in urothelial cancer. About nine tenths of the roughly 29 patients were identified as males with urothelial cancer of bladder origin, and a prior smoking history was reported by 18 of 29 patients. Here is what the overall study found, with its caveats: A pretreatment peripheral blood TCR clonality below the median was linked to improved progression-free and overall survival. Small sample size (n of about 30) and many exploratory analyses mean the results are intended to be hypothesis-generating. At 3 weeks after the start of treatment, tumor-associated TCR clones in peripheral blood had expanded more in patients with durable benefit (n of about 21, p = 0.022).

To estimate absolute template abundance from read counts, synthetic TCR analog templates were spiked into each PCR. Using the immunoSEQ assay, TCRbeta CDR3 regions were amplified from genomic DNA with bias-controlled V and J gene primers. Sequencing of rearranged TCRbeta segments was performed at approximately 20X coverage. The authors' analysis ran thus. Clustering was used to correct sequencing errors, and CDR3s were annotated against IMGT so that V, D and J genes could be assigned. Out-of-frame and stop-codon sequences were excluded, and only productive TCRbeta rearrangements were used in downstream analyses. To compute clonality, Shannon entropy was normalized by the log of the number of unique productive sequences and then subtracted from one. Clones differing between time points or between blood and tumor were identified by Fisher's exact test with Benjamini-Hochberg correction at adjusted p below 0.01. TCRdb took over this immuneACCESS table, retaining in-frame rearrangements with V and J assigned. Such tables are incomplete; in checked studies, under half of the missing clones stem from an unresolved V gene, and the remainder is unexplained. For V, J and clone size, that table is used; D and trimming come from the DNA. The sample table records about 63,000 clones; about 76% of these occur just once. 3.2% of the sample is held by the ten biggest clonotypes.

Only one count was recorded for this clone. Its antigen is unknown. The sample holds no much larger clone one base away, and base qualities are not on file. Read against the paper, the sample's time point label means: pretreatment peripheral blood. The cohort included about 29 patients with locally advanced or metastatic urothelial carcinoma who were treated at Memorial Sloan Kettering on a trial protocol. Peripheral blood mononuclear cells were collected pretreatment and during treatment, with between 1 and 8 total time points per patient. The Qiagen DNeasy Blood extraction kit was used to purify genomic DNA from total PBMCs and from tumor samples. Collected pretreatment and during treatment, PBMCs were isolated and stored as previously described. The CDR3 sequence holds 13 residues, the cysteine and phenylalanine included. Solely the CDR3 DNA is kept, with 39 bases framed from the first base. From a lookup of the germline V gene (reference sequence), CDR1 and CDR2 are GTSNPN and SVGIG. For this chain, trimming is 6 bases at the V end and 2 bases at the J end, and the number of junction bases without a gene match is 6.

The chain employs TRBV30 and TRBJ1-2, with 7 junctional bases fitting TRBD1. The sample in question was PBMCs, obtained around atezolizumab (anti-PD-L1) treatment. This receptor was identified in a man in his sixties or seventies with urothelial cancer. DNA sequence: TGTGCCTGCACGGGGACAGAGAACTATGGCTACACCTTC. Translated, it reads CACTGTENYGYTF.